Reported below is one T cell receptor beta chain. The entry originates in a study of blood T cell repertoires in COVID-19. Study information: The cDNA or gDNA used as material had been derived from T cells, B-cell-depleted T cells, or PBMCs.

Participant-given clinical history determined each cohort assignment. Donors in Cohort 3 counted as recovered after two negative PCRs, clearance, or symptom resolution. Trimming cost V 0 bases and J 2 bases, with 19 bases left between them. The CDR3 is 18 residues long. Germline CDR1 reads LGHDT; CDR2 reads YNNKEL (reference sequence). Authors' methods: Amplification of reference gene primers was used by the study to estimate nucleated cell counts. Assay used: immunoSEQ multiplex PCR; TCRdb lists only in-frame clones, some missing. That table gives V, J and clone size, and the DNA gave D and trimming. The sample shows more than 150,000 clones, roughly four fifths of them seen only once.

Source material: PBMCs or T cells enriched from blood (not recorded which). The chain couples TRBV3-1 (or the pseudogene TRBV3-2) to TRBJ2-5; D may be TRBD1 (6 bases). The TCR originated in a man in his forties who had recovered from COVID-19. In nucleotides, the CDR3 is TGTGCCAGCAGCCAAGATAGCAGCGTGTTTAGGGGGCAAGAGACCCAGTACTTC. Translated, it gives CASSQDSSVFRGQETQYF.